The sequence of this T cell receptor beta chain was determined in a study of blood T cell repertoires in COVID-19. Overall study context: T cells, B-cell-depleted T cells, or PBMCs provided the cDNA or gDNA that served as material.

This CDR3 has 16 amino acids. The sample holds one count of this clone. Profiled with immunoSEQ multiplex PCR; TCRdb holds only in-frame clones, not every one. Of over 130,000 clones detected, 84% appear once; the ten largest clones hold approximately 8%. Sequenced material: peripheral blood. This chain connects TRBV21-1 to TRBJ1-1; the D segment call TRBD1 is taken from the table without a DNA check. TRBV21-1 is designated a pseudogene. This TCR was recovered from a human donor in a cohort sampled during active COVID-19. The CDR3 loop reads CASSLRTGGNDTEAFF. The DNA for the CDR3 is TGTGCCAGCAGCCTTCGGACAGGGGGCAACGACACTGAAGCTTTCTTT.